What follows describes a single T cell receptor beta chain. Its antigen is still unknown. Time point: peripheral blood 6 weeks after treatment start. This entry is derived from a study of PD-L1 blockade in urothelial cancer. Study observations and caveats: Improved survival was predicted by pretreatment blood TCR clonality below the median.

Synthetic TCR analog templates were added to each PCR reaction. TCRdb's copy holds only in-frame clones and misses some; the assay was immunoSEQ multiplex PCR. The data show over 25,000 clones, around three quarters seen once. V trimming: 8 bases; J trimming: 4 bases; junction bases outside the gene matches: 5. In germline, CDR1 is MNHNS, CDR2 SASEGT. The CDR3 spans 13 residues. The sample was PBMCs, taken around atezolizumab (anti-PD-L1) treatment. This TCR came from a man between 70 and 80 years old with urothelial cancer. The chain links TRBV6-1 to TRBJ1-1; TRBD1 matches at 9 bases. The CDR3 region is CASRGQGATEAFF. In DNA, the CDR3 is TGTGCCAGCCGGGGACAGGGAGCCACTGAAGCTTTCTTT.